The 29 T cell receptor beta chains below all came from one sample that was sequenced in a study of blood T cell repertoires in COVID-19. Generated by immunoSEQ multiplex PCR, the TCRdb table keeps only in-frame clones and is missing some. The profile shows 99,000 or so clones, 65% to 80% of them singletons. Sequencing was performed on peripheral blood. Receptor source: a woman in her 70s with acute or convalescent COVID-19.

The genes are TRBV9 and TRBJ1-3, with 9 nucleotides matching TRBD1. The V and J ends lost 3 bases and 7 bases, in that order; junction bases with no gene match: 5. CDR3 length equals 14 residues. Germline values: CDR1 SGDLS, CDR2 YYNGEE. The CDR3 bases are TGTGCCAGCAGCGCCTGGACAGGGGAGAACACCATATATTTT. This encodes CASSAWTGENTIYF.

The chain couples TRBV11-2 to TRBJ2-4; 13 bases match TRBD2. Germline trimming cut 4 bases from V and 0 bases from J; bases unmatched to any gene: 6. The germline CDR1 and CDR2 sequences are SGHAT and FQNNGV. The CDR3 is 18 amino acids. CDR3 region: CASSSLAGGTLAKNIQYF. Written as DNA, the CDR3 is TGTGCCAGCAGCTCACTAGCGGGGGGGACCCTAGCCAAAAACATTCAGTACTTC.

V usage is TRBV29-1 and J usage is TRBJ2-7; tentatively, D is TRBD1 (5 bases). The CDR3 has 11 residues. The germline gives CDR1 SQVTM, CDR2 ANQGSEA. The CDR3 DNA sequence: TGCAGTGCCCGGACATACGTGGAGCAGTACTTC. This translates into CSARTYVEQYF.

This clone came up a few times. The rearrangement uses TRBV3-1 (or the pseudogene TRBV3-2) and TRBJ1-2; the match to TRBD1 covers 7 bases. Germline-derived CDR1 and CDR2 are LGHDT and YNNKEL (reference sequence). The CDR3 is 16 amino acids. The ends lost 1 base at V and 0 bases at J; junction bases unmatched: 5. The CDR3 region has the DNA TGTGCCAGCAGCCAAGGGACAGGTGTGTCTAACTATGGCTACACCTTC. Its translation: CASSQGTGVSNYGYTF.

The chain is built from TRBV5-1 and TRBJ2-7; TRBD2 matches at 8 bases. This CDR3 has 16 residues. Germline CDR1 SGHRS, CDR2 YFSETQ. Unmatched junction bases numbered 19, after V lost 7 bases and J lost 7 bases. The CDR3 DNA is TGCGCCAGCTTGAGCCTTGGGGGGGGCCGGGGGGGGGAGCAGTACTTC. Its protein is CASLSLGGGRGGEQYF.

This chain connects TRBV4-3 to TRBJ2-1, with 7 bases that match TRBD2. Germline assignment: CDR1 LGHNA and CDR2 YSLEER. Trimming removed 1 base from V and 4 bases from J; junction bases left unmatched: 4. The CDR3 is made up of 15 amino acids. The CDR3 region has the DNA TGCGCCAGCAGCCAAGCGCTAGCGGATTACAATGAGCAGTTCTTC. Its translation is CASSQALADYNEQFF.

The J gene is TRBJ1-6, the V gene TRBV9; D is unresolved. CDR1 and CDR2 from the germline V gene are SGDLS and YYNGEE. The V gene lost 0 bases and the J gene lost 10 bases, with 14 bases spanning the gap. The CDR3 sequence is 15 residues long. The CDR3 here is CASSVGDSSGSPLHF. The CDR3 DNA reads TGTGCCAGCAGCGTAGGAGACTCTTCCGGCTCACCCCTCCACTTT. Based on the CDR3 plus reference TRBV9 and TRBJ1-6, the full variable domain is DSGVTQTPKHLITATGQRVTLRCSPRSGDLSVYWYQQSLDQGLQFLIQYYNGEERAKGNILERFSAQQFPDLHSELNLSSLELGDSALYFCASSVGDSSGSPLHFGNGTRLTVT.

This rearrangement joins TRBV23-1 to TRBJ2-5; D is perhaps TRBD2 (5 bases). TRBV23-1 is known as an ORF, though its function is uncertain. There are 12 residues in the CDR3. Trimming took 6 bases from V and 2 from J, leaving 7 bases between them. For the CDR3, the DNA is TGCGCCAGCAGCCAGCGGCAAGAGACCCAGTACTTC. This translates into CASSQRQETQYF.

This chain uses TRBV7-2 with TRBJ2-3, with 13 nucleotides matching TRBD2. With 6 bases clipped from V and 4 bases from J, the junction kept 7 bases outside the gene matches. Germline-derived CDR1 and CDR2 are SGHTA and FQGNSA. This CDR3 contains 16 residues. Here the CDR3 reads CASRLGTSGAPDTQYF. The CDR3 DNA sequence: TGTGCCAGCAGACTCGGGACTAGCGGGGCCCCAGATACGCAGTATTTT.

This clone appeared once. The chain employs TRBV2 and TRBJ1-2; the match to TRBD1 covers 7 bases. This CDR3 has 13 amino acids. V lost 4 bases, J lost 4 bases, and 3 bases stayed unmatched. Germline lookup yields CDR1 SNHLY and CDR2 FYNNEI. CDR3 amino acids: CASSVAGGYGYTF. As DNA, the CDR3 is TGTGCCAGCAGTGTGGCAGGGGGCTATGGCTACACCTTC.

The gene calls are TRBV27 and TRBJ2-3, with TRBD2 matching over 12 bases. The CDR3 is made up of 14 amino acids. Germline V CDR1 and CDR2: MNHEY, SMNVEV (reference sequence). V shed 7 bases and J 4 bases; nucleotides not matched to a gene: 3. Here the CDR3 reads CASTSGGAADTQYF. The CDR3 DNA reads TGTGCCAGCACTAGCGGGGGGGCGGCAGATACGCAGTATTTT.

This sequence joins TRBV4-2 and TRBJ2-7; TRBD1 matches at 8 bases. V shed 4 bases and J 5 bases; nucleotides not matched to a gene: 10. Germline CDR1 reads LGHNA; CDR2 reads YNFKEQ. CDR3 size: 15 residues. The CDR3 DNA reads TGTGCCAGCAGCCGGAAAATAGGACAGGGTGACGAGCAGTACTTC. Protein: CASSRKIGQGDEQYF.

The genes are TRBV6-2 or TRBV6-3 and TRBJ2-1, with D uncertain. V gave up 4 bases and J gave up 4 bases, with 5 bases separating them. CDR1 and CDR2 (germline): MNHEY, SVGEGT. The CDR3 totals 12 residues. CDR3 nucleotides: TGTGCCAGCAGTTCCCAATACAATGAGCAGTTCTTC. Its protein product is CASSSQYNEQFF.

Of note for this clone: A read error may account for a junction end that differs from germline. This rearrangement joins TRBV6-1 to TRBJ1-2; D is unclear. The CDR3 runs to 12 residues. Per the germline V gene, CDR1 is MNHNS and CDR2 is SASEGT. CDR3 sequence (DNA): TGTGCCAGCAGGGAAGACGGTCTAAGCTACACCTTC. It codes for CASREDGLSYTF.

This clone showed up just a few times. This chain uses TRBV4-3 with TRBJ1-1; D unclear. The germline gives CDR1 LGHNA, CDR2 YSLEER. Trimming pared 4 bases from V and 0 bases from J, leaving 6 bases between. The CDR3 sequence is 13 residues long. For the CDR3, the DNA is TGCGCCAGCAGCCGAGTCTTGAACACTGAAGCTTTCTTT. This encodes CASSRVLNTEAFF.

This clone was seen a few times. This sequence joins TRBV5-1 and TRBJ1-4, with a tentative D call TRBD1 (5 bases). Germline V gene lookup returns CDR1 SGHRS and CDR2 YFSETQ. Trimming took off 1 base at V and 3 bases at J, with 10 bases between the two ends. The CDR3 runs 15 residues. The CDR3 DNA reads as TGCGCCAGCAGCTTGAATCCAGGGCCTAATGAAAAACTGTTTTTT. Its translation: CASSLNPGPNEKLFF.

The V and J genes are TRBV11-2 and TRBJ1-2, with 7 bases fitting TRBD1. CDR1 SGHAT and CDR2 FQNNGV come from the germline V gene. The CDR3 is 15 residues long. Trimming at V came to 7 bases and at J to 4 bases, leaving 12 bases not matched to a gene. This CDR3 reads CASTIRQGPRYGYTF. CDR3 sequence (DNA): TGTGCCAGCACCATACGACAGGGACCTCGCTATGGCTACACCTTC.

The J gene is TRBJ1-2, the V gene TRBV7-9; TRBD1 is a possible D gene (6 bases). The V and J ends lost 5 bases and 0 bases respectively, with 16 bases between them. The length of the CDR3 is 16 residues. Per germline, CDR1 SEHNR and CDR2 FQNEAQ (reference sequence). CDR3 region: CASSPDRSRANYGYTF. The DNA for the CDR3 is TGTGCCAGCAGCCCTGACAGGTCCCGAGCTAACTATGGCTACACCTTC.

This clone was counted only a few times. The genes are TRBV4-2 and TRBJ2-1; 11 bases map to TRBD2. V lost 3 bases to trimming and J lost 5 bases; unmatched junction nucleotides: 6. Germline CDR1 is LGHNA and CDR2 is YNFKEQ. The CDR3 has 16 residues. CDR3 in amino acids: CASSQVAGGTNNEQFF. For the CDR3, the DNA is TGTGCCAGCAGCCAGGTAGCGGGGGGGACGAACAATGAGCAGTTCTTC.

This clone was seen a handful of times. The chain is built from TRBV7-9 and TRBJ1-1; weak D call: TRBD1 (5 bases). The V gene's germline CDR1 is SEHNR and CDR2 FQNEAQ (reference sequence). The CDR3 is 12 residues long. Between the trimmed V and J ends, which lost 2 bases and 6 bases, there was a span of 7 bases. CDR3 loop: CASSLLQAEAFF. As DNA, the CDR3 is TGTGCCAGCAGCTTACTACAGGCTGAAGCTTTCTTT.

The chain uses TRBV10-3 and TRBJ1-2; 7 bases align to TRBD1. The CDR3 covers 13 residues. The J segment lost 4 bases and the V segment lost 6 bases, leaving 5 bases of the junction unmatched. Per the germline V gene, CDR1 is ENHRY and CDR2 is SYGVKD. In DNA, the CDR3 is TGTGCCATCAGACTGGGACAGTTCTATGGCTACACCTTC. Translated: CAIRLGQFYGYTF.

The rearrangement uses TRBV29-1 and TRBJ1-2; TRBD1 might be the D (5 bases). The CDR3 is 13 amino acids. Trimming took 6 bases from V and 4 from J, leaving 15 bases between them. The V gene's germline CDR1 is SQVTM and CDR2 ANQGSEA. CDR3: CSVAPTGTYGYTF. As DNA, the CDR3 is TGCAGCGTCGCTCCAACAGGCACCTATGGCTACACCTTC.

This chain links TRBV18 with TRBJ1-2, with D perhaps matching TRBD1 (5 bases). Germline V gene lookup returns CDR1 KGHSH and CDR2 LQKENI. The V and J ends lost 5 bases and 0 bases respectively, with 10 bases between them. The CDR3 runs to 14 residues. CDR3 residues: CASSIGHANYGYTF. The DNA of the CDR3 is TGTGCCAGCTCAATAGGACACGCTAACTATGGCTACACCTTC.

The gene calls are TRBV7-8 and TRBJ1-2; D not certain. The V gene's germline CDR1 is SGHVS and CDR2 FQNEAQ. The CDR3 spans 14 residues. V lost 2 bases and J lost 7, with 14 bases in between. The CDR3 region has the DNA TGTGCCAGCAGCTTAAGTCCTGCCGGGTTTGGCTACACCTTC. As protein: CASSLSPAGFGYTF.

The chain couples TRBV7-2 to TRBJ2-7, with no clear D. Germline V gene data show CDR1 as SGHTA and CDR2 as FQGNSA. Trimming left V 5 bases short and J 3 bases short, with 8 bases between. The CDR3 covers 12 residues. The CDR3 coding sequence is TGTGCCAGCAGCGTTCTAGTCTACGAGCAGTACTTC. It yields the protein CASSVLVYEQYF.

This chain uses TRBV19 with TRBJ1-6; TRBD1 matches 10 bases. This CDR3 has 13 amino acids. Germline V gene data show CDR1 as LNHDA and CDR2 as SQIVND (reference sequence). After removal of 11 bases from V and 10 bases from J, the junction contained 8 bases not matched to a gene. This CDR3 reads CARPDRGKSPLHF. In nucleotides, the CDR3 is TGTGCCCGGCCGGACAGGGGGAAATCACCCCTCCACTTT.

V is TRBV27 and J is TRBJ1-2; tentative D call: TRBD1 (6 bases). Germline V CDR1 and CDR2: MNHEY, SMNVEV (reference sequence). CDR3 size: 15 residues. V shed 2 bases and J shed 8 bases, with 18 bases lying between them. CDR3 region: CASSLKAGGGRGYTF. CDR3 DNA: TGTGCCAGCAGTTTAAAGGCGGGGGGCGGACGAGGCTACACCTTC.

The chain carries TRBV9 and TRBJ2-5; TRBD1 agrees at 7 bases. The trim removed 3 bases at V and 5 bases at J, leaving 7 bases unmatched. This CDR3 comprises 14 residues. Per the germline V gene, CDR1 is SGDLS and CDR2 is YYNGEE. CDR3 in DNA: TGTGCCAGCAGCGCGACAGGGATTGCGGAGACCCAGTACTTC. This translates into CASSATGIAETQYF.

Here the CDR3 reads CAWSKAGIVAFF. DNA for the CDR3: TGTGCCTGGAGTAAGGCGGGGATTGTAGCTTTCTTT. This chain links TRBV30 with TRBJ1-1; D uncertain. Trimming took 2 bases from V and 10 from J, leaving 14 bases between them. CDR1 GTSNPN and CDR2 SVGIG come from the germline V gene (reference sequence). The CDR3 consists of 12 residues. Full variable domain (remainder filled in from reference TRBV30 and TRBJ1-1): SQTIHQWPATLVQPVGSPLSLECTVEGTSNPNLYWYRQAAGRGLQLLFYSVGIGQISSEVPQNLSASRPQDRQFILSSKKLLLSDSGFYLCAWSKAGIVAFFGQGTRLTVV.